A selection of T cell receptor beta chains follows, all from one sample in a study of PD-1 blockade in classical Hodgkin lymphoma. The protocol was immunoSEQ multiplex PCR, while the TCRdb copy is restricted to in-frame clones and leaves out a portion. This table has about 97,000 clones, approximately 80% appearing once. The sequencing here drew on peripheral blood mononuclear cells (PBMCs), taken at baseline. All receptors derive from a human donor with classical Hodgkin lymphoma. Each CDR3 is given with its conserved first and last residue. The D gene is left open where the match is weak. Clone size is given for some rows only: seen once, a few or many times, or a class if the clone is expanded.

>TRBV6-1|TRBD1|NA|TRBJ2-3
TGTGCCAGCAGTGACGGGCAGGGGGCAGATACGCAGTATTTT
CASSDGQGADTQYF
>TRBV7-2|TRBD1|few|TRBJ1-2
TGTGCCAGCAGCTTAGCCCGTCCACAGGGGGCGACGAACTATGGCTACACCTTC
CASSLARPQGATNYGYTF
>TRBV14|NA|NA|TRBJ2-5
TGTGCCAGCAGCCAAGCCCCTCAAGAGACCCAGTACTTC
CASSQAPQETQYF
>TRBV6-6|NA|few|TRBJ2-5
TGTGCCAGCGGGACACCGACCGCCGTACAAGAGACCCAGTACTTC
CASGTPTAVQETQYF
>TRBV9|NA|few|TRBJ2-5
TGTGCCAGCAGCGTAGAAGGTGTGGCGACCCAGTACTTC
CASSVEGVATQYF
>TRBV10-3|TRBD2|NA|TRBJ2-5
TGTGCCATCAGTGAGTCCGGCGGGAGTGGAGAGACCCAGTACTTC
CAISESGGSGETQYF
>TRBV7-2|TRBD2|NA|TRBJ2-1
TGTGCCAGCAGCTTAGCGGGAGGGATTGATGAGCAGTTCTTC
CASSLAGGIDEQFF
>TRBV5-5|NA|NA|TRBJ2-1
TGTGCCAGCAGCTTTTTAGCGGATCACTACAATGAGCAGTTCTTC
CASSFLADHYNEQFF
>TRBV5-1|TRBD1|few|TRBJ2-7
TGCGCCAGCAGCTTGGAAGGGACAGGGGGGCTAGAGCAGTACTTC
CASSLEGTGGLEQYF
>TRBV10-3|NA|NA|TRBJ2-1
TGTGCCATCAGTGAGTCAGTGGTAAATGAGCAGTTCTTC
CAISESVVNEQFF
>TRBV7-8|NA|NA|TRBJ1-1
TGTGCCAGCAGCTTACCACCCGGTGACCCTCGGTCTGGGGGGACTGAAGCTTTCTTT
CASSLPPGDPRSGGTEAFF
>TRBV4-1|NA|NA|TRBJ2-5
TGCGCCAGCAGCCAAGTCCGAGGTGAGACCCAGTACTTC
CASSQVRGETQYF
>TRBV7-2|TRBD2|once|TRBJ2-7
TGTGCCAGCAGGCAAAACCCGGGACTAGGGAACCACGAGCAGTACTTC
CASRQNPGLGNHEQYF
>TRBV19|NA|once|TRBJ2-7
TGTGCCAGTAGTTCGGGGGGCCCGACGGGGGCATGGGAGCAGTACTTC
CASSSGGPTGAWEQYF
>TRBV7-8|NA|NA|TRBJ1-1
TGTGCCAGCAGCTTAAGGTTTGGGGCTTTGGGGACTGAAGCTTTCTTT
CASSLRFGALGTEAFF
>TRBV7-9|NA|NA|TRBJ2-1
TGTGCCAGCAGCTTAACCGGGACAATCTACAATGAGCAGTTCTTC
CASSLTGTIYNEQFF
>TRBV28|NA|NA|TRBJ2-7
TGTGCCAGCAGTTTTGCGGGTTCCGAGCAGTACTTC
CASSFAGSEQYF
>TRBV6-1|NA|NA|TRBJ2-3
TGTGCCAGCAGTGAGTGGGGGGCGTTACGCACAGATACGCAGTATTTT
CASSEWGALRTDTQYF
>TRBV7-9|TRBD2|NA|TRBJ2-1
TGTGCCAGCAGCCAACCGGGACTAGCGTCGGGTAGGTATGAGCAGTTCTTC
CASSQPGLASGRYEQFF
>TRBV5-6|TRBD1|NA|TRBJ1-2
TGTGCCAGCAGCCCAACAGGGGGCCGGGATGGCTACACCTTC
CASSPTGGRDGYTF
>TRBV5-1|TRBD2|once|TRBJ2-5
TGCGCCAGCAGCTTGGCGGGGGGGCAGGAAGAGACCCAGTACTTC
CASSLAGGQEETQYF
>TRBV9|NA|NA|TRBJ1-5
TGTGCCAGCAGCGAGTGGGGAATAAATCAGCCCCAGCATTTT
CASSEWGINQPQHF
>TRBV28|NA|NA|TRBJ1-5
TGTGCCAGCACCCAGCCCAGGGTCAATCAGCCCCAGCATTTT
CASTQPRVNQPQHF
>TRBV10-3|TRBD1|NA|TRBJ1-2
TGTGCCATCAGTGGGGACAGGAACTATGGCTACACCTTC
CAISGDRNYGYTF
>TRBV4-3|NA|few|TRBJ2-1
TGCGCCAGCAGCCTGGGGAGGGGGAATGAGCAGTTCTTC
CASSLGRGNEQFF
>TRBV6-1|NA|NA|TRBJ1-5
TGTGCCAGCAGTGAGCTAGGAAGAGGTCAGCCCCAGCATTTT
CASSELGRGQPQHF
>TRBV28|NA|NA|TRBJ2-1
TGTGCCAGCAGTACACCCCTAGGTTACAATGAGCAGTTCTTC
CASSTPLGYNEQFF
>TRBV5-1|NA|once|TRBJ1-4
TGCGCCTCCCGGGGGCAGGGGACAAATGAAAAACTGTTTTTT
CASRGQGTNEKLFF
>TRBV18|NA|NA|TRBJ2-5
TGTGCCAGCTCCCCCGAGATGGGGGCCCAAGAGACCCAGTACTTC
CASSPEMGAQETQYF
>TRBV5-4|NA|NA|TRBJ2-1
TGTGCCAGCAGCTTGGAGCCTAGCGAGTATGAGCAGTTCTTC
CASSLEPSEYEQFF
>TRBV14|NA|few|TRBJ1-2
TGTGCCAGCAGCCAAGGACACTATGGCTACACCTTC
CASSQGHYGYTF
>TRBV9|NA|NA|TRBJ2-3
TGTGCCAGCAGCGTAGAGTCCCGGGGAGATACGCAGTATTTT
CASSVESRGDTQYF
>TRBV11-2|NA|NA|TRBJ1-2
TGTGCCAGCAGCTCCCTAGTGACAGCCGGCAGTGGCTACACCTTC
CASSSLVTAGSGYTF
>TRBV28|TRBD2|NA|TRBJ2-7
TGTGCCAGCAGTTCCCTGGGGGGGACTAGCGGGGCTAGTCCCTTCGAGCAGTACTTC
CASSSLGGTSGASPFEQYF
>TRBV18|TRBD1|NA|TRBJ1-2
TGTGCCAGCTCAAAGGACAGGGTTGAACATAACTATGGCTACACCTTC
CASSKDRVEHNYGYTF
>TRBV19|NA|NA|TRBJ2-2
TGTGCCTCAACGATGGGCAGCCTTATCTACGGGGAGCTGTTTTTT
CASTMGSLIYGELFF
>TRBV2|NA|NA|TRBJ1-2
TGTGCCAGCAGCCTTGGGGCAGGGTCCGGCTACACCTTC
CASSLGAGSGYTF
>TRBV30|NA|NA|TRBJ2-5
TGTGCCTGGAACCTCCTAGCTGGGGAGACCCAGTACTTC
CAWNLLAGETQYF
>TRBV5-4|NA|NA|TRBJ1-1
TGTGCCAGCAGCTTAGGGCCGAACACTGAAGCTTTCTTT
CASSLGPNTEAFF
>TRBV5-1|TRBD2|NA|TRBJ2-7
TGCGCCAGCAGCCAACTAGCGGTGGCCTACGAGCAGTACTTC
CASSQLAVAYEQYF
>TRBV19|TRBD1|NA|TRBJ2-1
TGTGCCAGTGACAGGGGAGTCCCCGGCGGGGATGAGCAGTTCTTC
CASDRGVPGGDEQFF
>TRBV21-1|NA|NA|TRBJ2-3
TGTGCCAGCAGCCAAAGAGAGTGGACAGGGGGCTTTACAGATACGCAGTATTTT
CASSQREWTGGFTDTQYF
>TRBV28|NA|NA|TRBJ2-5
TGTGCCAGCAGTTTACCCCAACTTACCCAGTACTTC
CASSLPQLTQYF
>TRBV10-3|NA|NA|TRBJ2-2
TGTGCCATCAGTGATCTTTTGGGGCGTGGGTCAGTTGAGCTGTTTTTT
CAISDLLGRGSVELFF
>TRBV5-1|TRBD2|NA|TRBJ2-1
TGCGCCAGCAGCGGGGAGCGGGAGTCCTACAATGAGCAGTTCTTC
CASSGERESYNEQFF
>TRBV11-1|TRBD2|NA|TRBJ2-3
TGTGCCAGCAGCTTAGTCGGGAGGGTAACTAGCACAGATACGCAGTATTTT
CASSLVGRVTSTDTQYF
>TRBV10-3|NA|NA|TRBJ2-2
TGTGCCATCAGTGAGTCCAGCGACGGGGAGCTGTTTTTT
CAISESSDGELFF
>TRBV10-2|NA|NA|TRBJ2-1
TGCGCCAGCAGTGCGAACGATGAGCAGTTCTTC
CASSANDEQFF
>TRBV5-4|TRBD2|NA|TRBJ2-7
TGTGCCAGCAGCTCCCCTGGCGGGGGGGCCCCTCCCTACGAGCAGTACTTC
CASSSPGGGAPPYEQYF
>TRBV6-1|TRBD1|NA|TRBJ2-2
TGTGCCAGCATCGAACGACAGGGGTTAACCGGGGAGCTGTTTTTT
CASIERQGLTGELFF
>TRBV11-3|NA|NA|TRBJ2-7
TGTGCCAGCAGCTTAGGAGAGGGATCCCCCCACGAGCAGTACTTC
CASSLGEGSPHEQYF
>TRBV12-5|TRBD2|NA|TRBJ2-5
TGTGCTAGTGGTGCTAGCGGGGAAGAGACCCAGTACTTC
CASGASGEETQYF